The rows below give T cell receptor beta chains drawn from one sample of a study of blood T cell repertoires in COVID-19. The method was immunoSEQ multiplex PCR; TCRdb's version includes in-frame clones alone and lacks a portion of them. The sample shows about 300,000 clones, about 84% of them seen only once. The sequencing input was peripheral blood. These TCRs come from a woman aged 50 to 60 with acute or convalescent COVID-19. CDR3s include the opening cysteine and the closing phenylalanine or tryptophan. A D gene is named only where the DNA matches it firmly. Size tells how often a clone was seen (once, few, many) or the class of an expanded clone, and some rows leave it out.

>TRBV7-9|NA|TRBJ2-1|NA
TGTGCCAGCAGCGCTACTAACCGCTACAATGAGCAGTTCTTC
CASSATNRYNEQFF
>TRBV25-1|few|TRBJ2-7|NA
TGTGCCGCGGCCCCGTCTCCCTCTTACGAGCAGTACTTC
CAAAPSPSYEQYF
>TRBV6-6|NA|TRBJ1-5|TRBD1
TGTGCCAGCAGTTACCAGACAGGGGATAGCAATCAGCCCCAGCATTTT
CASSYQTGDSNQPQHF
>TRBV6-1|NA|TRBJ2-7|NA
TGTGCCAGCAGTGACCTCAGGGAATACGAGCAGTACTTC
CASSDLREYEQYF
>TRBV18|NA|TRBJ2-1|NA
TGTGCCAGCTCACCTCCCAGGGGGGAGGCTGAGCAGTTCTTC
CASSPPRGEAEQFF
>TRBV27|NA|TRBJ1-2|TRBD1
TGTGCCAGCAGTTTACGTGCAGGGGGCTCTGGCTACACCTTC
CASSLRAGGSGYTF
>TRBV7-2|NA|TRBJ2-3|TRBD2
TGTGCCAGCAGCTCCCAGGGACTAGTAGGAGGTACGCAGTATTTT
CASSSQGLVGGTQYF
>TRBV5-4|NA|TRBJ2-7|TRBD2
TGTGCCAGCAGCCGGTCTAGCGGGAGTTCCGGATACGAGCAGTACTTC
CASSRSSGSSGYEQYF
>TRBV27|NA|TRBJ1-1|NA
TGTGCCAGTTTCAGGGCGAACACTGAAGCTTTCTTT
CASFRANTEAFF
>TRBV28|NA|TRBJ1-5|NA
TGTGCCAGCAGGATAAGCCGCCAGGGACTTAATCAGCCCCAGCATTTT
CASRISRQGLNQPQHF
>TRBV24-1|NA|TRBJ2-1|TRBD2
TGTGCCACCAGTGATTTTACACTAGCGGGAAGAAATGAGCAGTTCTTC
CATSDFTLAGRNEQFF
>TRBV7-2|once|TRBJ2-5|TRBD2
TGTGCCAGCAGCTCGGGGGGGGCGCGAGGAGAGACCCAGTACTTC
CASSSGGARGETQYF
>TRBV30|NA|TRBJ2-3|TRBD2
TGTGCCTGGAAGATAGCGGGAGGGACAGATACGCAGTATTTT
CAWKIAGGTDTQYF
>TRBV5-5|NA|TRBJ1-2|TRBD1
TGTGCCAGCAGCAGGGGACAGGCCTCCCAAAGCGGGGTCTATGGCTACACCTTC
CASSRGQASQSGVYGYTF
>TRBV7-9|NA|TRBJ2-1|TRBD2
TGTGCCAGCAGGTCCCTAGCGGACTCCTACAATGAGCAGTTCTTC
CASRSLADSYNEQFF
>TRBV6-5|NA|TRBJ1-1|NA
TGTGCCAGCAGTTACATATACAGGGAGAACACTGAAGCTTTCTTT
CASSYIYRENTEAFF
>TRBV20-1|NA|TRBJ1-1|TRBD1
TGCAGTGCTAGTTTAAGACAGGGGGGATGGGACACTGAAGCTTTCTTT
CSASLRQGGWDTEAFF
>TRBV7-9|NA|TRBJ2-1|TRBD2
TGTGCCAGCAGCTTTCGACTAGCGGTCGATGAGCAGTTCTTC
CASSFRLAVDEQFF
>TRBV7-9|NA|TRBJ2-7|TRBD2
TGTGCCAGCAGCTTAGTTAGCGGGACTACGCCCCTGAACGAGCAGTACTTC
CASSLVSGTTPLNEQYF
>TRBV15|once|TRBJ2-7|NA
TGTGCCACCAGCCGGGGTTCCTACGAGCAGTACTTC
CATSRGSYEQYF
>TRBV29-1|NA|TRBJ2-3|NA
TGCAGCGTTGAGGAGGACTTCGGAGATACGCAGTATTTT
CSVEEDFGDTQYF
>TRBV4-3|few|TRBJ2-4|TRBD1
TGCGCCAGCAGCCAAGAACTGGTGCATGGGACAGGGATTAACATTCAGTACTTC
CASSQELVHGTGINIQYF
>TRBV28|NA|TRBJ1-6|NA
TGTGCCAGCAGACGCCCCTTGGCGAGGTATCGTTCACCCCTCCACTTT
CASRRPLARYRSPLHF
>TRBV19|NA|TRBJ1-5|NA
TGTGCCAGTAACGGGAGGGGAAGACAAGATCAGCCCCAGCATTTT
CASNGRGRQDQPQHF
>TRBV21-1|NA|TRBJ2-3|NA
TGTGCCAGCAGCAAAGCGGAGGATAGGCGGGTAGGCACAGATACGCAGTATTTT
CASSKAEDRRVGTDTQYF
>TRBV6-2/TRBV6-3|NA|TRBJ1-5|NA
TGTGCCAGCAGTTTCCGGGACATTTCGCCCCAGCATTTT
CASSFRDISPQHF
>TRBV28|NA|TRBJ2-2|NA
TGTGCCAGCAGTTTATCAGGGGTCGGGGAGCTGTTTTTT
CASSLSGVGELFF
>TRBV20-1|NA|TRBJ2-7|NA
TGCAGTGCTAGTAGCGGAAAATACTACGAGCAGTACTTC
CSASSGKYYEQYF
>TRBV18|NA|TRBJ1-1|TRBD1
TGTGCCAGCTCACCACGGGACAGACCGATGAACACTGAAGCTTTCTTT
CASSPRDRPMNTEAFF
>TRBV6-2/TRBV6-3|few|TRBJ2-2|TRBD1
TGTGCCAGCAGTTACCCTGACAGGGGGCGGCTCACCGGGGAGCTGTTTTTT
CASSYPDRGRLTGELFF
>TRBV27|NA|TRBJ1-5|TRBD1
TGTGCCAGCAGTTTATTTAGTAGACAGGGGGATCAGCCCCAGCATTTT
CASSLFSRQGDQPQHF
>TRBV3-1/TRBV3-2|NA|TRBJ2-7|NA
TGTGCCAGCCTATGGACATCTAATTCCTACGAGCAGTACTTC
CASLWTSNSYEQYF
>TRBV19|NA|TRBJ1-1|NA
TGTGCCAGTAGTAGGACAGCCCTAGGCGAAGCTTTCTTT
CASSRTALGEAFF
>TRBV5-1|NA|TRBJ1-1|TRBD1
TGCGCCAGCAGGGACGGGACAGGGGGCTCGAACACTGAAGCTTTCTTT
CASRDGTGGSNTEAFF
>TRBV28|NA|TRBJ2-4|TRBD2
TGTGCCAGCAGCATAGCGGGGGCCTTAGCCAAAAACATTCAGTACTTC
CASSIAGALAKNIQYF
>TRBV7-2|few|TRBJ2-1|TRBD2
TGTGCCAGCAGCTTAGAACCACTAGCGGGAGACAATGAGCAGTTCTTC
CASSLEPLAGDNEQFF
>TRBV7-9|NA|TRBJ2-7|NA
TGTGCCAGCAGCTTAACGGGGAGCTCCTACGAGCAGTACTTC
CASSLTGSSYEQYF
>TRBV24-1|NA|TRBJ1-6|NA
TGTGCCACCAGTGTCGGTCCAGGTGGTGATTCACCCCTCCACTTT
CATSVGPGGDSPLHF
>TRBV9|NA|TRBJ2-5|TRBD2
TGTGCCAGCACCGGACTAGCCCAAGAGACCCAGTACTTC
CASTGLAQETQYF
>TRBV6-2/TRBV6-3|NA|TRBJ2-3|NA
TGTGCCAGCAGCCAGGCCCAGGGTATAGATACGCAGTATTTT
CASSQAQGIDTQYF
>TRBV6-5|NA|TRBJ1-1|NA
TGTGCCAGCAGTTACTGGCGCGGGACTGAAGCTTTCTTT
CASSYWRGTEAFF
>TRBV25-1|once|TRBJ2-2|NA
TGTGCCAGCAACCCCCGAGAAGCGAACACCGGGGAGCTGTTTTTT
CASNPREANTGELFF
>TRBV7-2|NA|TRBJ2-3|TRBD2
TGTGCCAGCAGCACGGGACTAGCGGATCGCACAGATACGCAGTATTTT
CASSTGLADRTDTQYF
>TRBV10-3|NA|TRBJ1-1|TRBD1
TGTGCCATCAGTGACATGACCGGACAGGAGGAGAACACTGAAGCTTTCTTT
CAISDMTGQEENTEAFF
>TRBV5-4|NA|TRBJ1-1|NA
TGTGCCAGCAGCTTGTCAGGGGCTCTGAACACTGAAGCTTTCTTT
CASSLSGALNTEAFF
>TRBV28|NA|TRBJ1-2|TRBD1
TGTGCCAGCAGTACATCACAGGGGCGTGACCGTGGCTACACCTTC
CASSTSQGRDRGYTF
>TRBV6-2/TRBV6-3|NA|TRBJ1-5|NA
TGTGCCAGCAGTTACCGCGCAGGCCTTGTTCGGCCCCAGCATTTT
CASSYRAGLVRPQHF
>TRBV19|NA|TRBJ2-7|TRBD2
TGTGCCAGTAGTATGGGGGGGCTAGCGGGAACCTACGAGCAGTACTTC
CASSMGGLAGTYEQYF
>TRBV29-1|NA|TRBJ2-1|TRBD1
TGCAGCGTACGCAGGGGGACCTACAATGAGCAGTTCTTC
CSVRRGTYNEQFF
>TRBV4-1|NA|TRBJ1-5|NA
TGCGCCAGCAGCCAAGAAAGGCGCGGGAATCAGCCCCAGCATTTT
CASSQERRGNQPQHF
>TRBV5-1|NA|TRBJ1-1|NA
TGCGCCAGCAGATTGACACAGGGTCACACTGAAGCTTTCTTT
CASRLTQGHTEAFF
>TRBV5-4|few|TRBJ2-7|TRBD2
TGTGCCAGCTCGACTAGCGGGTACGAGCAGTACTTC
CASSTSGYEQYF
>TRBV7-2|NA|TRBJ1-2|NA
TGTGCCAGCAGCTTAGGGGGAGCTAACTATGGCTACACCTTC
CASSLGGANYGYTF
>TRBV6-1|NA|TRBJ2-7|TRBD2
TGTGCCAGCAGTGAGGGGAGCGGGAGCCTCCTTGTTTACGAGCAGTACTTC
CASSEGSGSLLVYEQYF
>TRBV5-4|NA|TRBJ2-1|NA
TGTGCCAGCAGCGGGTCCCAGGGGCGGCCCGACAATGAGCAGTTCTTC
CASSGSQGRPDNEQFF
>TRBV11-2|NA|TRBJ1-4|NA
TGTGCCAGCAGCTTAGAAGAGGGTCGTAAACTGTTTTTT
CASSLEEGRKLFF
>TRBV5-1|few|TRBJ2-7|TRBD1
TGCGCCAGCAGCTTAAGACAGGGGGCTTACGAGCAGTACTTC
CASSLRQGAYEQYF
>TRBV28|NA|TRBJ1-4|NA
TGTGCCAGCAGTTTAGGTGGGGCGACTAATGAAAAACTGTTTTTT
CASSLGGATNEKLFF
>TRBV7-9|NA|TRBJ2-1|NA
TGTGCCAGCAGCCCGAATGAGCAGTTCTTC
CASSPNEQFF
>TRBV6-1|NA|TRBJ1-1|TRBD1
TGTGCCAGCAGTGAGCGGACAGGCCTTAACACTGAAGCTTTCTTT
CASSERTGLNTEAFF